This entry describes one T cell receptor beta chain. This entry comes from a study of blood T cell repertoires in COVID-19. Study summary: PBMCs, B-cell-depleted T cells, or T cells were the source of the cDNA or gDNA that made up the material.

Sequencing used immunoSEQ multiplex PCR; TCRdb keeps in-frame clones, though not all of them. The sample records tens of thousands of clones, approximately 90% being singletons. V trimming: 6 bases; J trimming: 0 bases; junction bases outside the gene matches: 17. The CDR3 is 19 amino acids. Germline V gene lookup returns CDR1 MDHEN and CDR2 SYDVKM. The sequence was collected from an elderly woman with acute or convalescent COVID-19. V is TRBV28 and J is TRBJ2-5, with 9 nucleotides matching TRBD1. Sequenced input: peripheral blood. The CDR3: CASRSSPQGTGWYQETQYF. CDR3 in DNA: TGTGCCAGCAGGAGCTCGCCCCAGGGGACAGGGTGGTACCAAGAGACCCAGTACTTC.